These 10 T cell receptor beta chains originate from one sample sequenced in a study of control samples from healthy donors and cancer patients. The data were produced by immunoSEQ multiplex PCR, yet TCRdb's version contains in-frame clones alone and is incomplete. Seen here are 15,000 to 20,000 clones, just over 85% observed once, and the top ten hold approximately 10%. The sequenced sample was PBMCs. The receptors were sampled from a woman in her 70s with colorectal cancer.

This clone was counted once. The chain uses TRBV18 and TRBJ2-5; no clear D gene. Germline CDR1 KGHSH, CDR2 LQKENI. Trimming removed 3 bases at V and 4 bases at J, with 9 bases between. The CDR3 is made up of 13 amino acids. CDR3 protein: CASSPAGRETQYF. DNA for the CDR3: TGTGCCAGCTCACCGGCCGGGCGAGAGACCCAGTACTTC.

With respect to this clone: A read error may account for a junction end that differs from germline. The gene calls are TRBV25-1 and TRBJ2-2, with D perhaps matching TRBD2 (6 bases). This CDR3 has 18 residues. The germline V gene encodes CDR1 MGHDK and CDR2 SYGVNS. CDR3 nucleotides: TGTGCCAGCAGTGCCAACCCCTCGGTGGGGGGTGGGCACCGGGGAGCTGTTTTT. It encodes CASSANPSVGGGHRGAVF.

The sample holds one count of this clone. This CDR3 reads CASSLAIGEKLFF. In DNA, the CDR3 is TGTGCCAGCAGCTTGGCGATCGGGGAAAAACTGTTTTTT. The chain uses TRBV5-4 and TRBJ1-4; no clear D gene. CDR3 length: 13 amino acids. V lost 0 bases to trimming and J lost 8 bases, with 8 bases between them. Germline V gene lookup returns CDR1 SGHNT and CDR2 YYREEE (reference sequence).

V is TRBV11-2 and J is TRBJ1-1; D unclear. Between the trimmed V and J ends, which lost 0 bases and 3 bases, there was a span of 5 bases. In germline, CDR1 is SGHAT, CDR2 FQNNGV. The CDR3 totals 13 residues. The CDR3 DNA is TGTGCCAGCAGCTTAGACAGACACACTGAAGCTTTCTTT. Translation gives CASSLDRHTEAFF.

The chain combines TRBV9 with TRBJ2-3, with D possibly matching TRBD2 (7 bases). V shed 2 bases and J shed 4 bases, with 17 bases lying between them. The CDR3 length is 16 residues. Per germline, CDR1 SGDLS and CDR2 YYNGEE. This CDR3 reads CASSVGGGAFADTQYF. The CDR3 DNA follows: TGTGCCAGCAGCGTGGGAGGGGGGGCCTTCGCAGATACGCAGTATTTT.

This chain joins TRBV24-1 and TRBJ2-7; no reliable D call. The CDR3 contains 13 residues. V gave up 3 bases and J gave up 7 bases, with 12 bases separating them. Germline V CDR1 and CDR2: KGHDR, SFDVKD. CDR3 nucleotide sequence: TGTGCCACCAGTGATCGACCAATGGGTGAGCAGTACTTC. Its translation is CATSDRPMGEQYF.

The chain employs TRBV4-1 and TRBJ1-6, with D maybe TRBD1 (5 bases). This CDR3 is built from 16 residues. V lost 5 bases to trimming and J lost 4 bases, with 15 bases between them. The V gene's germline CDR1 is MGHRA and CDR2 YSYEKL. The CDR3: CASSSPGTVYNSPLHF. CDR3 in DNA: TGCGCCAGCAGCTCTCCCGGGACGGTTTATAATTCACCCCTCCACTTT.

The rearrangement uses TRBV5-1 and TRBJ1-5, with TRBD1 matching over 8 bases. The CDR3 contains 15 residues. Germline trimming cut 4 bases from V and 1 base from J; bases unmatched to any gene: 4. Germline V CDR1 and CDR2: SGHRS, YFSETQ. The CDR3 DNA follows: TGCGCCAGCAGCGCGCAGGGGGCGAGCAATCAGCCCCAGCATTTT. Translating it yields CASSAQGASNQPQHF.

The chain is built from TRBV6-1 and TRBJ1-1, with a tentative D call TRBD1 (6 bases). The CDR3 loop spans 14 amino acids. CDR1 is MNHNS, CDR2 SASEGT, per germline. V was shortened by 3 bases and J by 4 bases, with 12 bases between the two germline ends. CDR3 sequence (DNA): TGTGCCAGCAGTGACACAGGGTGGGGCACTGAAGCTTTCTTT. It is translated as CASSDTGWGTEAFF.

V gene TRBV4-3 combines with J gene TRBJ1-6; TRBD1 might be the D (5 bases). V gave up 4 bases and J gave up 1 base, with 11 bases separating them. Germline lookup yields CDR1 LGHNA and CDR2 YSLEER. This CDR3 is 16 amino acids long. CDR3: CASSLTGGSYNSPLHF. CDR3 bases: TGCGCCAGCAGCCTCACTGGGGGATCCTATAATTCACCCCTCCACTTT.